Listed here is a single TCR beta chain. Its antigen is unknown. The data stem from a study of identical twins. TCRdb recomputed calls from the 5' RACE reads with MiXCR, one row per CDR3 protein. Counted here are 420,000 or so distinct CDR3 sequences, approximately 17% occurring once; the ten biggest clones make up more than 10%. Study results and caveats: The study found weaker excess twin sharing in beta out-of-frame sequences. An excess of low generation probability was shown by twin-shared out-of-frame alpha sequences. Cord blood beta clonotypes that were abundant carried fewer insertions, and memory repertoires showed no such trend.

Healthy Caucasians, and only they, were the donors. Trimming took off 7 bases at V and 2 bases at J, with 15 bases between the two ends. Germline CDR1 MNHNS, CDR2 SASEGT. This CDR3 has 14 residues. The TCR comes from a middle-aged man in good health. This chain uses TRBV6-1 with TRBJ2-7; D is unresolved. Specimen: naive T cells sorted from blood. This CDR3 reads CASTQLGNPYEQYF. The CDR3 bases are TGTGCCAGCACCCAATTGGGGAATCCCTACGAGCAGTACTTC.